Presented here are 5 T cell receptor beta chains from one specimen sequenced in a study of T cell repertoires in cytomegalovirus infection (dated by TCRdb to the late 2010s). The sequencer was an Illumina HiSeq 1500. TCRdb reran the public reads through fastp at Q25 and MiXCR, keeping productive beta chains. Every entry covers one CDR3 protein and lists the most common genes and DNA from its rows. In all, the sample holds some 150,000 distinct CDR3 sequences, and 23% of those were seen once. Of the sample, approximately 10% falls within the top ten clones. Sequences were obtained from PBMCs. These receptors came from a human donor in good health (CMV status not recorded). Some clones in this sample may be carry-over from other donors' samples.

This clonotype was recorded a few times. This chain links TRBV28 with TRBJ1-5; a possible D gene is TRBD1 (5 bases). The V gene's germline CDR1 is MDHEN and CDR2 SYDVKM. The CDR3 length is 12 residues. V was shortened by 5 bases and J by 4 bases, with 6 bases between the two germline ends. The CDR3 reads CASSTGNQPQHF. CDR3 coding DNA: TGTGCCAGCAGTACAGGTAATCAGCCCCAGCATTTT.

This clonotype has just one count. The chain recombines TRBV20-1 with TRBJ1-5; perhaps TRBD1 as D (5 bases). Germline loops: CDR1 DFQATT, CDR2 SNEGSKA (reference sequence). With 3 bases removed from V and 11 bases from J, the gap between germline ends came to 29 bases. The CDR3 sequence is 17 residues long. DNA of the CDR3: TGCAGTGCTAGCATGAACTTAGGGACGGGCCGGGGGGGGTCCCAGCATTTT. Protein: CSASMNLGTGRGGSQHF.

The chain has TRBV6-6 and TRBJ1-4, with 9 bases aligning to TRBD1. Germline assignment: CDR1 MNHNY and CDR2 SVGAGI (reference sequence). The trim removed 0 bases at V and 8 bases at J, leaving 4 bases unmatched. The CDR3 runs to 15 residues. CDR3 sequence reads: CASSYSRQGDEKLFF. The CDR3 DNA follows: TGTGCCAGCAGTTACTCGAGACAGGGGGACGAAAAACTGTTTTTT.

This clonotype was seen a handful of times. The chain has TRBV7-8 and TRBJ2-1; possibly TRBD1 for D (5 bases). V was cut by 1 base and J by 5 bases, with 21 bases left in between. The CDR3 has 18 residues. The V gene's germline CDR1 is SGHVS and CDR2 FQNEAQ. CDR3 nucleotide sequence: TGTGCCAGCAGCTTAGAGGAATCTCGTTCCAGGGCGGACAATGAGCAGTTCTTC. Translation gives CASSLEESRSRADNEQFF. The full variable domain, its missing parts supplied by reference TRBV7-8 and TRBJ2-1, is GAGVSQSPRYKVAKRGQDVALRCDPISGHVSLFWYQQALGQGPEFLTYFQNEAQLDKSGLPSDRFFAERPEGSVSTLKIQRTQQEDSAVYLCASSLEESRSRADNEQFFGPGTRLTVL.

This clonotype was detected a few times. For the CDR3, the DNA is TGTGCCAGCAGTTACGGGGGGAATGAGCAGTTCTTC. It yields the protein CASSYGGNEQFF. The chain is built from TRBV6-2 or TRBV6-3 and TRBJ2-1; the D gene is possibly TRBD2 (6 bases). The CDR3 has 12 residues. The germline V gene encodes CDR1 MNHEY and CDR2 SVGEGT. Deletions cut 2 bases from V and 7 bases from J, with 6 bases between.